One sample yielded the 24 T cell receptor beta chains listed below, sequenced in a study of CD8 T cells in Susac syndrome. Reverse transcription of about 0.45 to 1 ug RNA used random hexamers. TCRdb re-derived calls from the immunoSEQ multiplex PCR reads in MiXCR, one entry per CDR3 protein. Of roughly 200,000 distinct CDR3 sequences in the sample, nearly 97% were seen once. The sample taken for sequencing was CD4+ T cells from PBMCs. The receptor set was obtained from a human donor with multiple sclerosis.

This clonotype was picked up one time. The chain carries TRBV9 and TRBJ1-2; TRBD1 aligns across 8 bases. The CDR3 extends over 13 amino acids. The ends lost 4 bases at V and 8 bases at J; junction bases unmatched: 7. The germline V gene encodes CDR1 SGDLS and CDR2 YYNGEE. The DNA of the CDR3 is TGTGCCAGCAGCTCCGGACAGGGCTGGGGCTACACCTTC. Amino acid sequence: CASSSGQGWGYTF.

The genes are TRBV6-1 and TRBJ2-6, with 11 bases that match TRBD1. This CDR3 is 16 amino acids long. V was clipped by 6 bases and J by 2 bases; unmatched bases: 3. CDR1 is MNHNS, CDR2 SASEGT, per germline. CDR3 residues: CASSGQGATGANVLTF. The CDR3, as DNA: TGTGCCAGCAGCGGACAGGGGGCCACTGGGGCCAACGTCCTGACTTTC.

V is TRBV25-1 and J is TRBJ1-5; the D is unclear. Deletions cut 6 bases from V and 1 base from J, with 13 bases between. Germline CDR1 MGHDK, CDR2 SYGVNS. This CDR3 comprises 15 residues. This CDR3 is CASSPNHISNQPQHF. The CDR3 nucleotides read TGTGCCAGCAGCCCCAACCACATCAGCAATCAGCCCCAGCATTTT.

This chain connects TRBV6-4 to TRBJ2-7; 8 positions agree with TRBD2. Germline assignment: CDR1 MRHNA and CDR2 SNTAGT. V dropped 5 bases and J dropped 5; count of bases not matched to a gene: 11. The CDR3 runs to 15 residues. CDR3 region: CASSPLAGGRDEQYF. The CDR3 bases are TGTGCCAGCAGTCCTCTTGCGGGGGGTAGAGACGAGCAGTACTTC.

CDR3 bases: TGTGCCAGCAGTTTAACTGGCTCCCCGAGGAGTGAGCAGTTCTTC. Protein: CASSLTGSPRSEQFF. This chain uses TRBV12-3 or TRBV12-4 with TRBJ2-1; D remains unclear. The V gene lost 2 bases and the J gene lost 9 bases, with 17 bases spanning the gap. The CDR3 is 15 residues long.

This clonotype was seen once. The chain is built from TRBV29-1 and TRBJ2-1; D possibly corresponds to TRBD1 (5 bases). V lost 4 bases and J lost 7, with 20 bases in between. CDR1 SQVTM and CDR2 ANQGSEA come from the germline V gene. The CDR3 length is 15 residues. CDR3 loop: CSVAKGRLGRNEQFF. Here the CDR3 DNA reads TGCAGCGTTGCCAAGGGGCGGTTGGGCAGGAATGAGCAGTTCTTC.

This rearrangement joins TRBV7-2 to TRBJ2-6; 7 nucleotides match TRBD1. The CDR3 totals 16 residues. The germline V gene encodes CDR1 SGHTA and CDR2 FQGNSA. Germline trimming cut 4 bases from V and 19 bases from J; bases unmatched to any gene: 22. CDR3 in DNA: TGTGCCAGCAGCTATGAGACCCTATACAGGGGTTCTCTGGGAACTTTC. Translation gives CASSYETLYRGSLGTF.

The CDR3 sequence: CASSRPSGGEQFF. In nucleotides, the CDR3 is TGTGCCAGCAGTCGCCCGTCCGGGGGTGAGCAGTTCTTC. V gene TRBV5-4 combines with J gene TRBJ2-1; tentatively, D is TRBD2 (6 bases). This CDR3 spans 13 amino acids. CDR1 is SGHNT, CDR2 YYREEE, per germline (reference sequence). V was shortened by 5 bases and J by 9 bases, with 15 bases between the two germline ends.

This clonotype appeared a single time. The V gene is TRBV6-2 or TRBV6-3, the J gene TRBJ2-3; tentative D call: TRBD1 (6 bases). The CDR3 runs 17 residues. The V gene's germline CDR1 is MNHEY and CDR2 SVGEGT. V was shortened by 3 bases and J by 1 base, with 17 bases between the two germline ends. The chain's CDR3 is CASSYPPGQRRTDTQYF. CDR3 DNA: TGTGCCAGCAGTTATCCTCCCGGACAGCGACGCACAGATACGCAGTATTTT.

The chain carries TRBV5-1 and TRBJ2-7; 8 bases agree with TRBD1. Losses at the gene ends were 4 bases for V and 3 bases for J; bases not matched to a gene: 6. Germline values: CDR1 SGHRS, CDR2 YFSETQ. The CDR3 has 14 amino acids. For the CDR3, the DNA is TGCGCCAGCAGCGACTCGGGACAGGTCTACGAGCAGTACTTC. Protein product: CASSDSGQVYEQYF.

DNA for the CDR3: TGCAGCGTGAGTAAGACAGTGGTGGTCACTGAAGCTTTCTTT. As protein: CSVSKTVVVTEAFF. This chain connects TRBV29-1 to TRBJ1-1, with a possible D match to TRBD1 (5 bases). CDR1 is SQVTM, CDR2 ANQGSEA, per germline. V lost 6 bases to trimming and J lost 4 bases, with 18 bases between them. The CDR3 consists of 14 residues.

This sequence joins TRBV7-9 and TRBJ2-5; D gene uncertain. Germline V lookup: CDR1 SEHNR, CDR2 FQNEAQ (reference sequence). Trimming pared 3 bases from V and 5 bases from J, leaving 7 bases between. This CDR3 contains 12 residues. In DNA, the CDR3 is TGTGCCAGCAGCTTGTCGCTGGAGACCCAGTACTTC. Protein: CASSLSLETQYF.

The chain carries TRBV14 and TRBJ2-7; the D call may be TRBD1 or TRBD2 (5 bases each). The CDR3 covers 14 residues. Trimming shortened V by 0 bases and J by 6 bases, and 12 bases separated the two germline ends. Germline lookup yields CDR1 SGHDN and CDR2 FVKESK. The CDR3 reads CASSQELGESEQYF. The CDR3 coding sequence is TGTGCCAGCAGCCAAGAATTGGGGGAGTCCGAGCAGTACTTC.

This chain connects TRBV3-1 to TRBJ1-1; perhaps TRBD1 as D (5 bases). The CDR3 is 13 amino acids. Germline CDR1 reads LGHDT; CDR2 reads YNNKEL (reference sequence). V was shortened by 4 bases and J by 6 bases, with 12 bases between the two germline ends. In DNA, the CDR3 is TGTGCCAGCAGCCGGGACCCCGGCCCTGAAGCTTTCTTT. Protein sequence: CASSRDPGPEAFF.

This rearrangement joins TRBV30 to TRBJ1-2; 9 positions agree with TRBD1. The germline V gene encodes CDR1 GTSNPN and CDR2 SVGIG (reference sequence). V trimming: 3 bases; J trimming: 5 bases; junction bases outside the gene matches: 10. The CDR3 is 15 residues long. DNA for the CDR3: TGTGCCTGGAGCCCCAAGGGCGGGACAGGGTATGGCTACACCTTC. Translating gives CAWSPKGGTGYGYTF.

The chain carries TRBV29-1 and TRBJ2-5, with D tentatively TRBD2 (7 bases). Germline-derived CDR1 and CDR2 are SQVTM and ANQGSEA. This CDR3 contains 13 residues. V lost 4 bases to trimming and J lost 4 bases, with 13 bases between them. The CDR3 coding sequence is TGCAGCGTTGTAGGGGGGGGCGCAGAGACCCAGTACTTC. Residues: CSVVGGGAETQYF.

This chain joins TRBV29-1 and TRBJ2-3, with 9 bases lining up with TRBD1. Germline V gene data show CDR1 as SQVTM and CDR2 as ANQGSEA. The CDR3 spans 15 residues. V was pared by 7 bases and J by 4 bases, with 12 bases of the junction left unmatched. CDR3 nucleotides: TGCAGCGGTGGGGTCGGACAGGGGATAGCAGATACGCAGTATTTT. Residues: CSGGVGQGIADTQYF.

V usage is TRBV3-1 and J usage is TRBJ1-5, with D perhaps matching TRBD1 (5 bases). V gave up 4 bases and J gave up 5 bases, with 15 bases separating them. Germline V gives CDR1 LGHDT, CDR2 YNNKEL (reference sequence). The CDR3 runs to 15 residues. This chain's CDR3 is CASSPQGTRDQPQHF. The CDR3 DNA sequence: TGTGCCAGCAGCCCCCAGGGAACTCGGGATCAGCCCCAGCATTTT.

The CDR3 protein is CSVGQSSTDTQYF. The DNA of the CDR3 is TGCAGCGTTGGACAGTCAAGCACAGATACGCAGTATTTT. The V gene is TRBV29-1, the J gene TRBJ2-3; D is possibly TRBD1 (5 bases). This CDR3 contains 13 residues. Germline-derived CDR1 and CDR2 are SQVTM and ANQGSEA. The germline V and J ends were trimmed by 4 bases and 0 bases, with 8 bases remaining between them.

The chain joins TRBV5-1 to TRBJ1-1; D is unclear. The CDR3 consists of 12 residues. Germline V gene lookup returns CDR1 SGHRS and CDR2 YFSETQ. Trimming cost V 0 bases and J 5 bases, with 5 bases left between them. CDR3 nucleotides: TGCGCCAGCAGCTTGGATCATACTGAAGCTTTCTTT. This gives the protein CASSLDHTEAFF.

The rearrangement links TRBV20-1 to TRBJ1-1, with 8 bases identical to TRBD1. Germline trimming cut 2 bases from V and 4 bases from J; bases unmatched to any gene: 3. Looked up from germline, CDR1 is DFQATT and CDR2 is SNEGSKA (reference sequence). This CDR3 region has 13 residues. The CDR3 DNA follows: TGCAGTGCTAGAATAACAGGGGGCACTGAAGCTTTCTTT. Its translation is CSARITGGTEAFF.

The chain recombines TRBV7-9 with TRBJ1-6, with 10 bases fitting TRBD1. Germline values: CDR1 SEHNR, CDR2 FQNEAQ (reference sequence). J gave up 7 bases and V 5 bases, and 8 bases lay outside the gene matches. This CDR3 contains 16 residues. For the CDR3, the DNA is TGTGCCAGCAGCACCGGACAGGGGGAGGGGAATTCACCCCTCCACTTT. Its protein is CASSTGQGEGNSPLHF.

The chain recombines TRBV7-2 with TRBJ1-2; TRBD1 matches at 8 bases. Germline CDR1 reads SGHTA; CDR2 reads FQGNSA. V was pared by 3 bases and J by 8 bases, with 8 bases of the junction left unmatched. The CDR3 loop spans 14 amino acids. Here the CDR3 DNA reads TGTGCCAGCAGCTTGACCGTTAGACAGGGGGGCTACACCTTC. Amino acid sequence: CASSLTVRQGGYTF. The whole variable domain, filled in from reference TRBV7-2 and TRBJ1-2, reads GAGVSQSPSNKVTEKGKDVELRCDPISGHTALYWYRQSLGQGLEFLIYFQGNSAPDKSGLPSDRFSAERTGGSVSTLTIQRTQQEDSAVYLCASSLTVRQGGYTFGSGTRLTVV.

The chain employs TRBV12-3 or TRBV12-4 and TRBJ2-1; D is undetermined. The V and J ends lost 3 bases and 8 bases respectively, with 14 bases between them. The CDR3 spans 14 residues. The CDR3 coding sequence is TGTGCCAGCAGTTTCCCCCAGACCCGGGATGAGCAGTTCTTC. Protein: CASSFPQTRDEQFF.